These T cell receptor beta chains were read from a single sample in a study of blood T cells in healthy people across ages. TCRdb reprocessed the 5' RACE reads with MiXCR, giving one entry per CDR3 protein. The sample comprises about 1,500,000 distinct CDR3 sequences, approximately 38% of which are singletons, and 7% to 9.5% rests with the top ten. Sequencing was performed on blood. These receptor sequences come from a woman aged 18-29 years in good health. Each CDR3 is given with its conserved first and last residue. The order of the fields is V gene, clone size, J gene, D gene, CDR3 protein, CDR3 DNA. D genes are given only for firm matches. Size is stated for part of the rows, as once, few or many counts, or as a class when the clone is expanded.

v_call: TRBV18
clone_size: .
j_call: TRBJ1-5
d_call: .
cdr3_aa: CASSPLSGGDQPQHF
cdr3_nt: TGTGCCAGCTCACCACTATCGGGGGGTGATCAGCCCCAGCATTTT

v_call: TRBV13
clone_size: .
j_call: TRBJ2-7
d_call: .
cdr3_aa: CASSFGAGSFTEQYF
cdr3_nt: TGTGCCAGCAGCTTCGGGGCAGGGTCCTTCACCGAGCAGTACTTC

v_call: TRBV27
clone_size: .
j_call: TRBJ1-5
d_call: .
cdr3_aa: CASSSGQGLYSNQPQHF
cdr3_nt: TGTGCCAGCAGTTCTGGGCAGGGACTTTATAGCAATCAGCCCCAGCATTTT

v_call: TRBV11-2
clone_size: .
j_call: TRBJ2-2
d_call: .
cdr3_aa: CASSSYRGGTGKLFF
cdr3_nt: TGTGCCAGCAGCTCCTACAGGGGAGGCACCGGGAAGCTGTTTTTT

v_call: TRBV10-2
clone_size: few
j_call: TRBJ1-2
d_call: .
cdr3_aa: CASSPLGDDPYGYTF
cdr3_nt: TGCGCCAGCAGCCCCCTCGGGGACGACCCCTATGGCTACACCTTC

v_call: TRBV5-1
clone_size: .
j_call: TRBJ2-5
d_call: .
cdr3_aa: CASRDGGAGQETQYF
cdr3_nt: TGTGCCAGCAGGGATGGGGGGGCAGGACAAGAGACCCAGTACTTC

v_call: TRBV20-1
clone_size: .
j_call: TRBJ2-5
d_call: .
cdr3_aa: CSARVERQETQYF
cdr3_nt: TGCAGTGCTAGAGTGGAGCGGCAAGAGACCCAGTACTTC

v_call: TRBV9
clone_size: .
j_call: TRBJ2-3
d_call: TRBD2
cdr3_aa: CASSVVTAGSGSTDTQYF
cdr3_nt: TGTGCCAGCAGCGTAGTAACAGCGGGGAGCGGGAGCACAGATACGCAGTATTTT

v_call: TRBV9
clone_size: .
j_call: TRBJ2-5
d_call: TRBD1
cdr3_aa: CASSAYQGAMTQYF
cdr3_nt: TGTGCCAGCAGCGCTTATCAGGGGGCGATGACCCAGTACTTC

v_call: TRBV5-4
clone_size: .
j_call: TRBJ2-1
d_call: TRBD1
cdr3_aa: CASSRPGQGVSNEQFF
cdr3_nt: TGTGCCAGCAGCCGCCCGGGACAGGGAGTGAGCAATGAGCAGTTCTTC

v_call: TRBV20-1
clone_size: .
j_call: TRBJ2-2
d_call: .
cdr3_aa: CSARSGTVGELFF
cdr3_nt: TGCAGTGCTAGATCCGGGACTGTCGGGGAGCTGTTTTTT

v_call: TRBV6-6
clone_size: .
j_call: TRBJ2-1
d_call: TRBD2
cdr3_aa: CASSYIAGAGKEQFF
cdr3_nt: TGTGCCAGCAGTTATATAGCGGGAGCGGGCAAGGAGCAGTTCTTC

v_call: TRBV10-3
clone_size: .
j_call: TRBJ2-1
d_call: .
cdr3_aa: CAISEPAEVYNEQFF
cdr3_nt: TGTGCCATCAGTGAGCCAGCGGAAGTTTACAATGAGCAGTTCTTC

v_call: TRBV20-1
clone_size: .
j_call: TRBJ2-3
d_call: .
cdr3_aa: CSAWDSSADTQYF
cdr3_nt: TGCAGTGCTTGGGACTCATCAGCAGATACGCAGTATTTT

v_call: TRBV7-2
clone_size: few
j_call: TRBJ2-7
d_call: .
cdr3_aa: CASSLDPAAYEQYF
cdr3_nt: TGTGCCAGCAGCTTAGATCCAGCCGCCTACGAGCAGTACTTC

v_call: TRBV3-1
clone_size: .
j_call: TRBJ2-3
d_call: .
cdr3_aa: CASSQMEDTQYF
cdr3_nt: TGTGCCAGCAGCCAAATGGAGGATACGCAGTATTTT

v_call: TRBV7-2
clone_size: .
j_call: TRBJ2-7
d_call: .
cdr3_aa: CASSTRVGTHYEQYF
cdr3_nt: TGTGCCAGCAGCACCCGGGTTGGGACCCACTACGAGCAGTACTTC

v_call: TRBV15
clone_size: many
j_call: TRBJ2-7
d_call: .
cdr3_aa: CATSRDLGYEQYF
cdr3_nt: TGTGCCACCAGCAGAGATCTGGGTTACGAGCAGTACTTC

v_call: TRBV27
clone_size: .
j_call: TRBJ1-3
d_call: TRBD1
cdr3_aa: CASSLSVSGTGPGNTIYF
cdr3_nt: TGTGCCAGCAGTTTATCGGTTTCCGGGACAGGGCCTGGAAACACCATATATTTT

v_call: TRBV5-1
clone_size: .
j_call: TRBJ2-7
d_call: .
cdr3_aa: CASSMDGDYEQYF
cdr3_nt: TGCGCCAGCAGCATGGACGGCGACTACGAGCAGTACTTC

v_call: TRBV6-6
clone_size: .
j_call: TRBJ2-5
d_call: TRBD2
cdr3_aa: CASSYTGVLGTINEQYF
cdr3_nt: TGTGCCAGCAGTTACACCGGAGTGTTGGGGACTATCAATGAGCAGTACTTC

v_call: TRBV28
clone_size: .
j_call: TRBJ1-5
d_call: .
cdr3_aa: CASSLQLQPQHF
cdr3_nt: TGTGCCAGCAGTTTACAGCTTCAGCCCCAGCATTTT

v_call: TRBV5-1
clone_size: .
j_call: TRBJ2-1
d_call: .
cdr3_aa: CASSGPKPSGNEQFF
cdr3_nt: TGCGCCAGCAGCGGCCCAAAACCTTCTGGAAATGAGCAGTTCTTC

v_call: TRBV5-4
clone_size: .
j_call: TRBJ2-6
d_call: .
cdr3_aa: CASSLVLPGANVLTF
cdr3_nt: TGTGCCAGCAGCCTAGTCCTCCCCGGGGCCAACGTCCTGACTTTC

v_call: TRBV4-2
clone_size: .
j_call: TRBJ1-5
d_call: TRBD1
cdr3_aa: CASSWTGGDNQPQHF
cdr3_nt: TGTGCCAGCAGCTGGACAGGGGGTGACAATCAGCCCCAGCATTTT

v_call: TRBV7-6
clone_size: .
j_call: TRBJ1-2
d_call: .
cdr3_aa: CASSPETGGYYGYTF
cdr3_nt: TGTGCCAGCAGCCCCGAGACCGGGGGCTACTATGGCTACACCTTC

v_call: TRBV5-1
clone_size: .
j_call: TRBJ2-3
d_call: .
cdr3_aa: CASSPGASADTQYF
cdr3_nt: TGCGCCAGCAGTCCGGGGGCCAGCGCAGATACGCAGTATTTT

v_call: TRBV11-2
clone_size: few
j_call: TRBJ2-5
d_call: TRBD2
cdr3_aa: CASSLEASGIQETQYF
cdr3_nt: TGTGCCAGCAGCTTAGAGGCTAGCGGGATTCAAGAGACCCAGTACTTC

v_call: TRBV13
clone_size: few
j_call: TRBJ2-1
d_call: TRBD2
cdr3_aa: CASSSLGLAAAYNEQFF
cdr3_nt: TGTGCCAGCAGCTCCCTAGGACTAGCCGCCGCCTACAATGAGCAGTTCTTC

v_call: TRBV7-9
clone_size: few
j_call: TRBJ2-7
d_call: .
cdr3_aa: CASRGRSYEQYF
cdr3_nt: TGTGCCAGCAGAGGTCGGAGCTACGAGCAGTACTTC

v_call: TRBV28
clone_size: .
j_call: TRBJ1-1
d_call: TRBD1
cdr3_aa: CASSRRTGLRHTEAFF
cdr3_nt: TGTGCCAGCAGCCGCCGGACAGGCTTAAGACACACTGAAGCTTTCTTT

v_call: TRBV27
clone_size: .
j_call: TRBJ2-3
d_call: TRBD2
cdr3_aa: CASSPAGGATDTQYF
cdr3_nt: TGTGCCAGCAGTCCGGCGGGGGGGGCCACAGATACGCAGTATTTT

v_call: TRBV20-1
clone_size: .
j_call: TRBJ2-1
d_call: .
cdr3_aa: CSARLSGWVNEQFF
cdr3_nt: TGCAGTGCTAGATTGTCAGGGTGGGTCAATGAGCAGTTCTTC

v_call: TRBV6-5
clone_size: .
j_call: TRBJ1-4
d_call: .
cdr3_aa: CASRDGGAGEKLFF
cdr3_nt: TGTGCCAGCAGGGACGGTGGTGCAGGGGAAAAACTGTTTTTT

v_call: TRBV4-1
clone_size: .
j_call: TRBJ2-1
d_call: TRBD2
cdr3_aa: CASSSAPSGSRFF
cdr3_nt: TGCGCCAGCAGCTCCGCTCCTAGCGGGAGTCGGTTCTTC

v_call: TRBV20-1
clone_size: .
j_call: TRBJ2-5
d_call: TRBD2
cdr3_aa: CSADPGTSGGAYEQYF
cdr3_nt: TGCAGTGCTGACCCCGGGACTAGCGGGGGGGCCTATGAGCAGTACTTC

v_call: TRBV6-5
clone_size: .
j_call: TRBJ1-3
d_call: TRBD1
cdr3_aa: CASSNGQGAKGNTIYF
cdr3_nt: TGTGCCAGCAGTAACGGACAGGGGGCAAAAGGAAACACCATATATTTT

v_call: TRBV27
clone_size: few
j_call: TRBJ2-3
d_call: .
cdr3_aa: CASGNVVAVLTVGGTQYF
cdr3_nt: TGTGCCAGCGGAAATGTTGTAGCGGTGTTGACAGTCGGTGGTACGCAGTATTTT

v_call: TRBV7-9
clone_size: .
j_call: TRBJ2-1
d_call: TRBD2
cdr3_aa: CASSSRSTSGGRDEQFF
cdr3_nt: TGTGCCAGCAGCTCCCGCTCGACTAGCGGGGGGAGGGATGAGCAGTTCTTC

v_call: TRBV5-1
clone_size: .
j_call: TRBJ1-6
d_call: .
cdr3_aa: CASSLVGGADSPLHF
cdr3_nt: TGCGCCAGCAGCTTGGTCGGGGGCGCGGATTCACCCCTCCACTTT

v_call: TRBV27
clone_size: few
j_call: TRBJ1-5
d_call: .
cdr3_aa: CASSPSVIKQPQHF
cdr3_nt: TGTGCCAGCAGTCCCTCGGTGATCAAGCAGCCCCAGCATTTT

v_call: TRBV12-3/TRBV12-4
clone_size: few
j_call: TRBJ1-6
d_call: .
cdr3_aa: CASSPNKSPLHF
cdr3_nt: TGTGCCAGCAGCCCTAACAAGTCACCCCTCCACTTT

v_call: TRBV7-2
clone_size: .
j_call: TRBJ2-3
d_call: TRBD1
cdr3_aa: CASSLAIQAGGKTDTQYF
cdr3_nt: TGTGCCAGCAGCTTAGCAATTCAGGCAGGGGGCAAGACAGATACGCAGTATTTT

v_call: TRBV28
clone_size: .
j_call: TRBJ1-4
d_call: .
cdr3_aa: CASNMREKLFF
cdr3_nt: TGTGCCAGCAACATGAGAGAAAAACTGTTTTTT

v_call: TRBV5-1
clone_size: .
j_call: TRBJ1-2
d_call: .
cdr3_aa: CASSLSVQGSFYTF
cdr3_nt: TGCGCCAGCAGCTTGAGTGTTCAGGGAAGTTTCTACACCTTC

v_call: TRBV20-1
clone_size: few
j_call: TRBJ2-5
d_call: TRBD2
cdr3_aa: CSASASGGYQETQYF
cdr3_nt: TGCAGTGCTAGCGCTAGCGGAGGGTACCAAGAGACCCAGTACTTC

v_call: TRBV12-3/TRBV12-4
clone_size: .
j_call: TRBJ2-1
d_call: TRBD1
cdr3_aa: CASSLRDRLNNEQFF
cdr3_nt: TGTGCCAGCAGTTTAAGGGACAGACTAAACAATGAGCAGTTCTTC

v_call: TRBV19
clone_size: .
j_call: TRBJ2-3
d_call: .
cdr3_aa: CASSIEGNPTDTQYF
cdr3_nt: TGTGCCAGTAGTATTGAAGGAAACCCAACAGATACGCAGTATTTT

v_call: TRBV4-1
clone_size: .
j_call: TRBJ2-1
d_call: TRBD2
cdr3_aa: CASSQVGTSHVSSYNEQFF
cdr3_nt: TGCGCCAGCAGCCAAGTTGGGACTAGCCACGTGAGCTCCTACAATGAGCAGTTCTTC

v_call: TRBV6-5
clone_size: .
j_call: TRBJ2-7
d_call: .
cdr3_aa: CASSYSLYYEQYF
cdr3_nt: TGTGCCAGCAGTTACTCCCTATACTACGAGCAGTACTTC

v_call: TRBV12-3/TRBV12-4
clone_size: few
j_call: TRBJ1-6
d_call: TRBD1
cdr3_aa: CASSTTGVRNSPLHF
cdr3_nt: TGTGCCAGCAGCACCACAGGGGTTAGGAATTCACCCCTCCACTTT

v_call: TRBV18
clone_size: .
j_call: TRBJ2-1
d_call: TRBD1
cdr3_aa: CASSPSGTGYEQFF
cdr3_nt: TGTGCCAGCTCACCATCCGGGACAGGGTATGAGCAGTTCTTC

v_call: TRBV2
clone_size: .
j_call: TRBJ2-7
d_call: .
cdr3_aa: CASSEEAGSYEQYF
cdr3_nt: TGTGCCAGCAGTGAAGAGGCAGGGTCCTACGAGCAGTACTTC

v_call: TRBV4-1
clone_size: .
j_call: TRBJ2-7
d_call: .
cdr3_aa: CASSQGQGFSYEQYF
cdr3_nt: TGCGCCAGCAGCCAAGGTCAAGGATTCTCCTACGAGCAGTACTTC

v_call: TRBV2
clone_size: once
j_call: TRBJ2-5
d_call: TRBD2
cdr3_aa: CASSDSLAGVWQETQYF
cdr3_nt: TGTGCCAGCAGTGACAGTCTAGCGGGAGTCTGGCAAGAGACCCAGTACTTC

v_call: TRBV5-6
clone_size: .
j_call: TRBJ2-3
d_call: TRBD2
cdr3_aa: CASSDQGLAGDTDTQYF
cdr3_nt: TGTGCCAGCTCCGACCAGGGACTAGCGGGGGACACAGATACGCAGTATTTT

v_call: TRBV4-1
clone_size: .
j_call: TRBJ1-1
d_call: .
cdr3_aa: CASSLIGLRGTEAFF
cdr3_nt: TGCGCCAGCAGCCTTATTGGCCTTCGGGGCACTGAAGCTTTCTTT